A selection of T cell receptor beta chains follows, all from one sample in a study of identical twins. One entry per CDR3 protein, called by TCRdb with MiXCR from the 5' RACE reads. The sample yields some 600,000 distinct CDR3 sequences, around 7.5% seen once. In addition, the sample was reused for a study of yellow fever vaccine responses in identical twins.

The sequencing sample was made of PBMCs. These receptors all stem from a woman in her late teens or twenties in good health. CDR3s include the opening cysteine and the closing phenylalanine or tryptophan. Size is omitted from some rows. Given values are once, few, many or a class for expanded clones.

J: TRBJ1-5
V: TRBV12-3/TRBV12-4
size: few
CDR3: CASRGTGAGYSNQPQHF

J: TRBJ1-2
V: TRBV7-8
size: few
CDR3: CASSLKQAYGYTF

J: TRBJ2-1
V: TRBV2
size: many
CDR3: CASRASGVAYNEQFF

J: TRBJ1-2
V: TRBV29-1
size: many
CDR3: CSVESPLVSNYGYTF

J: TRBJ2-3
V: TRBV9
size: few
CDR3: CASSAPPGTRDREPDTQYF

J: TRBJ2-7
V: TRBV20-1
size: -
CDR3: CSVGQGRVYEQYF

J: TRBJ2-3
V: TRBV29-1
size: few
CDR3: CSVQPWAQWSDTQYF

J: TRBJ1-1
V: TRBV21-1
size: -
CDR3: CARIRVLNTEAFF

J: TRBJ2-7
V: TRBV24-1
size: many
CDR3: CATSAYGLGGSYEQYF

J: TRBJ1-5
V: TRBV7-9
size: many
CDR3: CASSTQGVQPQHF

J: TRBJ2-2
V: TRBV29-1
size: few
CDR3: CSVEQNTGELFF